These 5 T cell receptor beta chains share one sample of origin, sequenced in a study of blood T cell repertoires in COVID-19. Measured with immunoSEQ multiplex PCR; TCRdb has only the in-frame clones, and not every one. This table has 200,000 to 250,000 clones, approximately 80% appearing once. Material: PBMCs or T cells enriched from blood (not recorded which). The receptors were sampled from a man in his fifties or sixties who had recovered from COVID-19.

The rearrangement uses TRBV27 and TRBJ1-2; 9 positions match TRBD1. The CDR3 is 14 amino acids. V gave up 2 bases and J gave up 7 bases; unmatched junction bases: 5. Germline V lookup: CDR1 MNHEY, CDR2 SMNVEV (reference sequence). The CDR3 spells CASSLLGTGSGYTF. CDR3 coding DNA: TGTGCCAGCAGTTTACTGGGGACAGGGAGTGGCTACACCTTC.

The V and J genes are TRBV11-2 and TRBJ2-7, with 10 bases identical to TRBD1. Trimming removed 1 base from V and 3 bases from J; junction bases left unmatched: 0. Germline-derived CDR1 and CDR2 are SGHAT and FQNNGV. This CDR3 is 14 amino acids long. As DNA, the CDR3 is TGTGCCAGCAGCTTAGGGACAGGGGGCTACGAGCAGTACTTC. It encodes CASSLGTGGYEQYF. The variable domain in full, completed from reference TRBV11-2 and TRBJ2-7, reads EAGVAQSPRYKIIEKRQSVAFWCNPISGHATLYWYQQILGQGPKLLIQFQNNGVVDDSQLPKDRFSAERLKGVDSTLKIQPAKLEDSAVYLCASSLGTGGYEQYFGPGTRLTVT.

J is TRBJ1-1 and V is TRBV19; 7 nucleotides match TRBD1. The CDR3 contains 13 residues. With V trimmed by 6 bases and J by 0 bases, 1 base remained unmatched. CDR1 and CDR2 (germline): LNHDA, SQIVND (reference sequence). The CDR3 nucleotides read TGTGCCAGTAGCGACAGGGTGAACACTGAAGCTTTCTTT. This sequence encodes CASSDRVNTEAFF.

J is TRBJ2-2 and V is TRBV5-1, with TRBD1 as a possible D gene (5 bases). The V gene lost 4 bases and the J gene lost 2 bases, with 12 bases spanning the gap. This CDR3 has 15 amino acids. Germline V gene lookup returns CDR1 SGHRS and CDR2 YFSETQ. CDR3 sequence: CASSIKTANTGELFF. DNA for the CDR3: TGCGCCAGCAGCATTAAGACAGCAAACACCGGGGAGCTGTTTTTT.

This clone was counted a few times. This chain joins TRBV6-5 and TRBJ2-2, with a tentative D call TRBD1 (6 bases). The V end lost 0 bases, the J end lost 5 bases, and 10 bases lay between the germline ends. This CDR3 is 15 amino acids long. The germline V gene has CDR1 MNHEY and CDR2 SVGAGI. The chain's CDR3 is CASSYSGHITGELFF. CDR3 nucleotides: TGTGCCAGCAGTTACTCGGGACACATTACCGGGGAGCTGTTTTTT.